The 12 T cell receptor beta chains in this list originate from one sample, sequenced in a study of cytomegalovirus exposure and HLA in healthy donors. Use of 60 Vbeta and 13 Jbeta primers characterized the PCR. TCRdb keeps only in-frame clones here, not all; method: immunoSEQ multiplex PCR. The sample includes over 65,000 clones, about 75% of them seen just once. Sequenced sample: PBMCs. The receptors here all came from a woman aged 30 to 39 in good health and CMV-seropositive.

The gene calls are TRBV5-5 and TRBJ2-1; D is possibly TRBD1 (5 bases). The CDR3 spans 14 residues. V lost 0 bases and J lost 5, with 9 bases in between. Germline V lookup: CDR1 SGHKS, CDR2 YYEKEE (reference sequence). The CDR3 loop reads CASSLADRNNEQFF. In DNA form, the CDR3 reads TGTGCCAGCAGCTTGGCCGACAGAAACAATGAGCAGTTCTTC.

The chain is built from TRBV6-6 and TRBJ1-2; tentatively, D is TRBD1 (6 bases). The ends were cut back, 8 bases at V and 0 bases at J, with 13 bases in the middle. CDR1 is MNHNY, CDR2 SVGAGI, per germline (reference sequence). This CDR3 spans 14 amino acids. CDR3 sequence reads: CASHEDSSNYGYTF. DNA of the CDR3: TGTGCCAGCCATGAGGACAGTTCTAACTATGGCTACACCTTC.

V and J are TRBV12-5 and TRBJ1-2; D is uncertain. From germline, CDR1 is LGHNT and CDR2 FRNRAP. The CDR3 has 16 amino acids. Trimming left V 0 bases short and J 0 bases short, with 11 bases between. The CDR3 sequence: CASGLVQGLANYGYTF. CDR3 sequence (DNA): TGTGCTAGTGGTTTGGTACAAGGCCTAGCTAACTATGGCTACACCTTC.

This clone was counted only a few times. The chain uses TRBV5-1 and TRBJ1-4, with 7 bases identical to TRBD1. CDR1 is SGHRS, CDR2 YFSETQ, per germline. The CDR3 loop spans 16 amino acids. V trimming: 0 bases; J trimming: 2 bases; junction bases outside the gene matches: 4. The DNA of the CDR3 is TGCGCCAGCAGCTTGGCCCCAGGGGGGACTAATGAAAAACTGTTTTTT. Translating it yields CASSLAPGGTNEKLFF.

The rearrangement uses TRBV9 and TRBJ2-5, with 10 bases aligning to TRBD2. After removal of 0 bases from V and 5 bases from J, the junction contained 10 bases not matched to a gene. The CDR3 contains 17 residues. From germline, CDR1 is SGDLS and CDR2 YYNGEE. The CDR3 bases are TGTGCCAGCAGCGTAGGTACAGCGGGAGGGCCTGTTGAGACCCAGTACTTC. Translation gives CASSVGTAGGPVETQYF.

This chain uses TRBV6-5 with TRBJ1-5; D gene uncertain. V lost 0 bases and J 0 bases, leaving 6 bases between the germline ends. Germline V gene lookup returns CDR1 MNHEY and CDR2 SVGAGI. The CDR3 length is 15 residues. The CDR3 DNA is TGTGCCAGCAGTTACTCGAGGAATAGCAATCAGCCCCAGCATTTT. This gives the protein CASSYSRNSNQPQHF.

The rearrangement uses TRBV18 and TRBJ1-1; D possibly corresponds to TRBD1 (6 bases). CDR3 size: 16 residues. CDR1 and CDR2 from the germline V gene are KGHSH and LQKENI. The ends were cut back, 4 bases at V and 1 base at J, with 16 bases in the middle. The CDR3 region has the DNA TGTGCCAGCTCACGAGGGGGAGCACAGTCGAACACTGAAGCTTTCTTT. Translation: CASSRGGAQSNTEAFF.

The V and J genes are TRBV27 and TRBJ2-2, with 9 bases identical to TRBD1. V lost 5 bases, J lost 7 bases, and 8 bases stayed unmatched. CDR1 and CDR2 (germline): MNHEY, SMNVEV (reference sequence). The CDR3 is 15 residues long. In DNA form, the CDR3 reads TGTGCCAGCAGTCACAGACAGGGGGTCGGCGGGGAGCTGTTTTTT. This translates into CASSHRQGVGGELFF.

The chain couples TRBV11-1 to TRBJ2-1; 8 bases align to TRBD2. The germline V gene encodes CDR1 SGHAT and CDR2 FQDESV (reference sequence). The length of the CDR3 is 19 residues. The V segment lost 5 bases and the J segment 0 bases; nucleotides outside the gene matches: 15. The CDR3 nucleotides are TGTGCCAGCAGCAGCCCAACTGCAGCGGGAGAGAGCTCCTACAATGAGCAGTTCTTC. Translated, it gives CASSSPTAAGESSYNEQFF.

The genes are TRBV28 and TRBJ2-5; possible D gene TRBD2, 6 bases. V lost 1 base, J lost 4 bases, and 13 bases lay in between. The CDR3 is made up of 15 amino acids. Germline lookup yields CDR1 MDHEN and CDR2 SYDVKM. The CDR3 DNA is TGTGCCAGCAGTTTATTGACGGGGGAGGCAGAGACCCAGTACTTC. This codes for CASSLLTGEAETQYF.

The genes are TRBV7-2 and TRBJ1-5; maybe TRBD1 (5 bases). The CDR3 sequence is 15 residues long. The ends were cut back, 6 bases at V and 2 bases at J, with 14 bases in the middle. Germline V CDR1 and CDR2: SGHTA, FQGNSA. CDR3 sequence (DNA): TGTGCCAGCAGAGAGGGACTGGGGGGCAATCAGCCCCAGCATTTT. It is translated as CASREGLGGNQPQHF.

In its sample, this clone was seen once. The rearrangement uses TRBV7-2 and TRBJ1-2; TRBD1 agrees at 8 bases. CDR3 length equals 14 residues. V was clipped by 5 bases and J by 5 bases; unmatched bases: 7. Germline V CDR1 and CDR2: SGHTA, FQGNSA. For the CDR3, the DNA is TGTGCCAGCAGCGACCGGACAGGGCTTTATGGCTACACCTTC. Protein product: CASSDRTGLYGYTF.